The next 18 T cell receptor beta chains were all read from a single sample in a study of cytomegalovirus exposure and HLA in healthy donors. The data were produced by immunoSEQ multiplex PCR, yet TCRdb's version contains in-frame clones alone and is incomplete. The profile shows approximately 71,000 clones, over 80% of them singletons. The sequencing sample was made of PBMCs. These TCRs come from a man younger than 35 in good health and CMV-seronegative.

V gene TRBV13 combines with J gene TRBJ2-5, with TRBD2 matching 10 bases. J was trimmed by 3 bases and V by 5 bases; bases with no gene match: 9. The germline gives CDR1 PRHDT, CDR2 FYEKMQ (reference sequence). This CDR3 has 16 amino acids. In nucleotides, the CDR3 is TGTGCCAGCAGCCCCCGCACTAGCGGGAACGAAGAGACCCAGTACTTC. It encodes CASSPRTSGNEETQYF.

This clone was seen a single time. V and J are TRBV29-1 and TRBJ2-7, with 9 nucleotides matching TRBD1. The CDR3 has 14 residues. Germline CDR1 reads SQVTM; CDR2 reads ANQGSEA. V lost 6 bases and J lost 3; bases outside the gene matches: 9. The CDR3, as DNA: TGCAGCGTCGGACCCGGGACAGGGTACTACGAGCAGTACTTC. Translated: CSVGPGTGYYEQYF.

This chain joins TRBV2 and TRBJ2-3; D is ambiguous. Germline CDR1 SNHLY, CDR2 FYNNEI. This CDR3 spans 12 amino acids. Trimming removed 4 bases from V and 0 bases from J, with 2 bases in between. CDR3 sequence reads: CASSASTDTQYF. Here the CDR3 DNA reads TGTGCCAGCAGTGCAAGCACAGATACGCAGTATTTT.

The chain is built from TRBV5-4 and TRBJ2-3, with 13 bases identical to TRBD2. In germline, CDR1 is SGHNT, CDR2 YYREEE (reference sequence). The CDR3 covers 16 residues. Trimming removed 5 bases from V and 6 bases from J; junction bases left unmatched: 9. The CDR3 loop is CASSRLAGGTRDTQYF. In DNA, the CDR3 is TGTGCCAGCAGTCGACTAGCGGGGGGAACGCGGGATACGCAGTATTTT.

The chain combines TRBV5-4 with TRBJ2-7, with 12 nucleotides matching TRBD2. The CDR3 sequence is 15 residues long. With 5 bases clipped from V and 4 bases from J, the junction kept 7 bases outside the gene matches. Germline values: CDR1 SGHNT, CDR2 YYREEE (reference sequence). The CDR3 region is CASRLAGGAQYEQYF. The DNA of the CDR3 is TGTGCCAGCAGGCTAGCGGGAGGGGCACAATACGAGCAGTACTTC.

The V and J genes are TRBV2 and TRBJ2-5; perhaps TRBD2 as D (5 bases). Germline CDR1 and CDR2: SNHLY and FYNNEI. V was shortened by 1 base and J by 7 bases, with 13 bases between the two germline ends. CDR3 length: 14 residues. DNA of the CDR3: TGTGCCAGCAGTGAAGGAGGACTTACGGGGACCCAGTACTTC. Protein: CASSEGGLTGTQYF.

The chain carries TRBV27 and TRBJ2-2; possible D gene TRBD1, 6 bases. Trimming shortened V by 6 bases and J by 0 bases, and 14 bases separated the two germline ends. Looked up from germline, CDR1 is MNHEY and CDR2 is SMNVEV (reference sequence). The CDR3 loop spans 16 amino acids. The CDR3 sequence: CASRTLGGTNTGELFF. CDR3 sequence (DNA): TGTGCCAGCAGGACCCTAGGGGGAACGAACACCGGGGAGCTGTTTTTT.

Concerning this clone: The junction departs from the called germline gene at one end, perhaps through a read error. The rearrangement joins TRBV11-2 to TRBJ2-7, with a possible D match to TRBD2 (5 bases). This CDR3 has 16 residues. Germline assignment: CDR1 SGHAT and CDR2 FQNNGV. CDR3 in amino acids: CASSLGLVMDSHEQYF. The CDR3, as DNA: TGTGCCAGCAGCTTAGGGTTAGTTATGGACTCCCACGAGCAGTACTTC.

CDR3 residues: CASSPDRVQETQYF. The CDR3 nucleotides are TGTGCCAGCTCGCCTGACAGGGTCCAAGAGACCCAGTACTTC. The V and J genes are TRBV18 and TRBJ2-5; 7 nucleotides agree with TRBD1. The CDR3 loop spans 14 amino acids. V dropped 6 bases and J dropped 1; count of bases not matched to a gene: 5. From germline, CDR1 is KGHSH and CDR2 LQKENI. Drawing the rest from reference TRBV18 and TRBJ2-5, the complete variable domain is NAGVMQNPRHLVRRRGQEARLRCSPMKGHSHVYWYRQLPEEGLKFMVYLQKENIIDESGMPKERFSAEFPKEGPSILRIQQVVRGDSAAYFCASSPDRVQETQYFGPGTRLLVL.

This chain connects TRBV7-9 to TRBJ2-5; TRBD1 might be the D (6 bases). This CDR3 has 16 residues. The V end lost 5 bases, the J end lost 3 bases, and 19 bases lay between the germline ends. From germline, CDR1 is SEHNR and CDR2 FQNEAQ (reference sequence). This CDR3 reads CASSHLVGGIEETQYF. Written as DNA, the CDR3 is TGTGCCAGCAGCCATTTGGTAGGGGGAATTGAAGAGACCCAGTACTTC.

The chain is built from TRBV27 and TRBJ2-7, with TRBD1 matching 8 bases. CDR3 length: 14 amino acids. V was pared by 6 bases and J by 6 bases, with 10 bases of the junction left unmatched. Germline V lookup: CDR1 MNHEY, CDR2 SMNVEV (reference sequence). This CDR3 reads CASRRDRWFFEQYF. DNA for the CDR3: TGTGCCAGCAGAAGGGACAGGTGGTTCTTCGAGCAGTACTTC.

This chain uses TRBV27 with TRBJ2-4; TRBD2 matches at 7 bases. CDR3 length equals 17 residues. J gave up 5 bases and V 5 bases, and 15 bases lay outside the gene matches. The germline V gene encodes CDR1 MNHEY and CDR2 SMNVEV (reference sequence). CDR3 region: CASSPREISGSQNIQYF. The CDR3 DNA sequence: TGTGCCAGCAGTCCCCGGGAGATTAGCGGGTCCCAAAACATTCAGTACTTC.

V and J are TRBV27 and TRBJ2-1; D might be TRBD1 (6 bases). The CDR3 consists of 15 residues. CDR1 and CDR2 (germline): MNHEY, SMNVEV (reference sequence). With 5 bases removed from V and 1 base from J, the gap between germline ends came to 12 bases. The CDR3 region has the DNA TGTGCCAGCAGTCCCAGACAGGTTTCCTACAATGAGCAGTTCTTC. It codes for CASSPRQVSYNEQFF.

The chain has TRBV4-2 and TRBJ1-1; possible D gene TRBD1, 5 bases. V was shortened by 5 bases and J by 3 bases, with 7 bases between the two germline ends. This CDR3 has 12 amino acids. CDR1 is LGHNA and CDR2 is YNFKEQ in the germline V gene. The CDR3 reads CASSGDYTEAFF. In nucleotides, the CDR3 is TGTGCCAGCAGCGGGGACTACACTGAAGCTTTCTTT.

The chain carries TRBV4-2 and TRBJ2-5; 16 bases are a match to TRBD2. The CDR3 extends over 17 amino acids. CDR1 LGHNA and CDR2 YNFKEQ come from the germline V gene. Losses at the gene ends were 5 bases for V and 4 bases for J; bases not matched to a gene: 7. CDR3 sequence reads: CASSSGTSGRAGETQYF. Written as DNA, the CDR3 is TGTGCCAGCAGCTCAGGGACTAGCGGGAGGGCGGGAGAGACCCAGTACTTC.

The chain uses TRBV7-6 and TRBJ2-7; D may be TRBD1 (7 bases). The CDR3 consists of 14 residues. V lost 3 bases, J lost 3 bases, and 12 bases lay in between. CDR1 and CDR2 (germline): SGHVS, FNYEAQ. The CDR3 sequence is CASSLEGAYYEQYF. The CDR3 DNA follows: TGTGCCAGCAGCTTGGAGGGGGCGTACTACGAGCAGTACTTC.

The chain joins TRBV18 to TRBJ2-3; 14 bases are shared with TRBD2. Trimming cost V 6 bases and J 0 bases; bases outside gene matches: 8. Germline CDR1 KGHSH, CDR2 LQKENI. The length of the CDR3 is 18 residues. The CDR3 region is CASSRGTSGSTSTDTQYF. The CDR3 nucleotides are TGTGCCAGCTCTCGCGGGACTAGCGGGAGTACAAGCACAGATACGCAGTATTTT.

The CDR3 sequence is CASSVAGRAYNEQFF. In nucleotides, the CDR3 is TGTGCCAGCAGCGTAGCTGGTCGCGCCTACAATGAGCAGTTCTTC. This chain uses TRBV9 with TRBJ2-1; no reliable D call. V was shortened by 0 bases and J by 2 bases, with 9 bases between the two germline ends. From germline, CDR1 is SGDLS and CDR2 YYNGEE. The CDR3 contains 15 residues.